One sample yielded the 21 T cell receptor beta chains listed below, sequenced in a study of Graves' ophthalmopathy and Graves' hyperthyroidism. RNA transcripts served as template for amplifying TCR beta CDR3 sequences. First-round RT-PCR employed HTBI primers, with a second-round multiplex PCR after it. TCRdb analysed the multiplex PCR reads with MiXCR anew, one entry per CDR3 protein. The top ten hold 3% to 3.5% of the sample, which has around 660,000 distinct CDR3 sequences, 35% to 50% seen once. The sample was peripheral blood. The origin of the receptors is an adult man with Graves' ophthalmopathy.

The chain is built from TRBV2 and TRBJ2-6; 11 bases map to TRBD1. There are 17 residues in the CDR3. Germline V gene lookup returns CDR1 SNHLY and CDR2 FYNNEI. The trim removed 6 bases at V and 0 bases at J, leaving 4 bases unmatched. CDR3 in amino acids: CASSRTGGISGANVLTF. CDR3 nucleotides: TGTGCCAGCAGCCGGACAGGGGGCATCTCTGGGGCCAACGTCCTGACTTTC.

The sample holds a few counts of this clonotype. The rearrangement joins TRBV29-1 to TRBJ1-2; TRBD1 might be the D (5 bases). The germline V gene has CDR1 SQVTM and CDR2 ANQGSEA. This CDR3 has 11 residues. The V gene lost 8 bases and the J gene lost 3 bases, with 10 bases spanning the gap. CDR3 region: CSTQGDYGYTF. CDR3 DNA: TGCAGCACCCAGGGTGACTATGGCTACACCTTC.

V gene TRBV7-8 combines with J gene TRBJ2-7; D remains unclear. The germline gives CDR1 SGHVS, CDR2 FQNEAQ. Trimming shortened V by 4 bases and J by 1 base, and 17 bases separated the two germline ends. The CDR3 spans 16 residues. CDR3 amino acids: CASSSLGLGASYEQYF. The CDR3 nucleotides are TGTGCCAGCAGCTCTCTCGGGCTTGGAGCTTCCTACGAGCAGTACTTC.

This clonotype showed up many times. The chain has TRBV7-8 and TRBJ2-6, with 9 bases aligning to TRBD1. The germline CDR1 and CDR2 sequences are SGHVS and FQNEAQ. J gave up 0 bases and V 5 bases, and 5 bases lay outside the gene matches. The CDR3 covers 17 residues. The CDR3 loop reads CASSQEQGASGANVLTF. CDR3 bases: TGTGCCAGCAGCCAGGAACAGGGGGCCTCTGGGGCCAACGTCCTGACTTTC.

This clonotype has ten or more counts. The chain combines TRBV9 with TRBJ1-2; no clear D. This CDR3 has 15 residues. CDR1 SGDLS and CDR2 YYNGEE come from the germline V gene. V was trimmed by 0 bases and J by 8 bases, leaving 17 bases between them. The CDR3 DNA sequence: TGTGCCAGCAGCGTAGTAGAGGTCACCTCAAGCGGCTACACCTTC. Its translation is CASSVVEVTSSGYTF.

This sequence joins TRBV13 and TRBJ2-7; D call uncertain. The CDR3 covers 13 residues. Germline V gene sequence: CDR1 PRHDT, CDR2 FYEKMQ (reference sequence). V was trimmed by 5 bases and J by 2 bases, leaving 10 bases between them. CDR3 residues: CASSVSDTYEQYF. CDR3 DNA sequence: TGTGCCAGCAGCGTGTCAGATACCTACGAGCAGTACTTC.

There are many counts of this clonotype. J is TRBJ1-2 and V is TRBV19; 9 nucleotides align to TRBD1. This CDR3 is built from 14 residues. Trimming took 7 bases from V and 11 from J; bases not matched to a gene: 14. Looked up from germline, CDR1 is LNHDA and CDR2 is SQIVND (reference sequence). The chain's CDR3 is CASTPAGTGMVYTF. The CDR3, as DNA: TGTGCCAGTACTCCAGCCGGGACAGGGATGGTATACACCTTC.

This clonotype was counted many times. This chain links TRBV2 with TRBJ2-6; tentatively, D is TRBD1 (6 bases). This CDR3 is built from 14 residues. Germline V gives CDR1 SNHLY, CDR2 FYNNEI. V was pared by 3 bases and J by 4 bases, with 7 bases between. CDR3 bases: TGTGCCAGCAGTGAGAGGGGGGGGGCCAACGTCCTGACTTTC. Encoded protein: CASSERGGANVLTF. Together with reference TRBV2 and TRBJ2-6, the CDR3 gives the full variable domain: EPEVTQTPSHQVTQMGQEVILRCVPISNHLYFYWYRQILGQKVEFLVSFYNNEISEKSEIFDDQFSVERPDGSNFTLKIRSTKLEDSAMYFCASSERGGANVLTFGAGSRLTVL.

For the CDR3, the DNA is TGTGCCAGCACCACCCCGTGGCCCCAGCATTTT. As protein: CASTTPWPQHF. This chain links TRBV7-9 with TRBJ1-5; D unresolved. The CDR3 consists of 11 residues. Germline lookup yields CDR1 SEHNR and CDR2 FQNEAQ (reference sequence). Trimming took off 7 bases at V and 9 bases at J, with 10 bases between the two ends.

This chain joins TRBV29-1 and TRBJ1-6; D is uncertain. V lost 7 bases and J lost 6, with 13 bases in between. Germline CDR1 reads SQVTM; CDR2 reads ANQGSEA. CDR3 size: 13 residues. The CDR3 region is CSATTDRNSPLHF. CDR3 in DNA: TGCAGCGCCACTACCGACCGTAATTCACCCCTCCACTTT.

This clonotype was seen at least ten times. The gene calls are TRBV7-8 and TRBJ1-3, with D unclear. The length of the CDR3 is 17 residues. CDR1 is SGHVS, CDR2 FQNEAQ, per germline. The ends were cut back, 4 bases at V and 1 base at J, with 17 bases in the middle. The CDR3 is CASSSPARTLSGNTIYF. CDR3 nucleotides: TGTGCCAGCAGCTCTCCCGCACGTACCTTATCTGGAAACACCATATATTTT.

This clonotype turned up a few times. This chain joins TRBV10-3 and TRBJ1-6; D unresolved. V lost 10 bases and J 5 bases, leaving 18 bases between the germline ends. The germline V gene has CDR1 ENHRY and CDR2 SYGVKD. The CDR3 runs 15 residues. The CDR3 region is CASRRQVGNNSPLHF. For the CDR3, the DNA is TGTGCCAGCAGGCGGCAGGTTGGGAATAATTCACCCCTCCACTTT.

The chain joins TRBV4-3 to TRBJ2-2, with 10 bases matching TRBD2. The CDR3 has 18 amino acids. V trimming: 1 base; J trimming: 5 bases; junction bases outside the gene matches: 10. Germline-derived CDR1 and CDR2 are LGHNA and YSLEER. The CDR3 sequence is CASSQGGSGLARTGELFF. CDR3 coding DNA: TGCGCCAGCAGCCAAGGGGGTTCGGGACTAGCGCGGACCGGGGAGCTGTTTTTT.

Many counts were recorded for this clonotype. CDR3 protein: CASRTESGRGTEAFF. CDR3 DNA: TGTGCCAGCAGAACCGAGTCGGGACGAGGGACTGAAGCTTTCTTT. The chain links TRBV12-3 or TRBV12-4 to TRBJ1-1; maybe TRBD1 (5 bases). Trimming shortened V by 6 bases and J by 5 bases, and 19 bases separated the two germline ends. This CDR3 is built from 15 residues.

For this clonotype: This may stem from a read error, because a much larger clone lies one nucleotide away. The chain links TRBV24-1 to TRBJ2-7; 9 bases agree with TRBD1. CDR3 length equals 14 residues. The germline V gene encodes CDR1 KGHDR and CDR2 SFDVKD. CDR3 amino acids: CAASEGQGSDEQYF. CDR3 nucleotides: TGTGCCGCCAGTGAGGGACAGGGTTCCGACGAGCAGTACTTC.

This chain uses TRBV6-6 with TRBJ1-5; D possibly corresponds to TRBD1 (5 bases). The germline V gene encodes CDR1 MNHNY and CDR2 SVGAGI (reference sequence). V was pared by 2 bases and J by 6 bases, with 14 bases between. The CDR3 is 15 residues long. DNA of the CDR3: TGTGCCAGCAGTTACAGCAGGGAGTCCGTTCAGCCCCAGCATTTT. Encoded protein: CASSYSRESVQPQHF.

The chain is built from TRBV7-9 and TRBJ2-6; 8 positions agree with TRBD1. Germline values: CDR1 SEHNR, CDR2 FQNEAQ (reference sequence). With V trimmed by 5 bases and J by 2 bases, 20 bases remained unmatched. The CDR3 contains 21 residues. The CDR3 spells CASSPKGQGLIKGPGANVLTF. The CDR3 nucleotides are TGTGCCAGCAGCCCAAAAGGACAGGGTTTAATAAAGGGTCCTGGGGCCAACGTCCTGACTTTC.

This clonotype showed up just a few times. V usage is TRBV5-6 and J usage is TRBJ2-7, with D possibly being TRBD2 (5 bases). Germline V gene data show CDR1 as SGHDT and CDR2 as YYEEEE. Trimming removed 2 bases from V and 4 bases from J, with 10 bases in between. The CDR3 spans 13 residues. CDR3 sequence reads: CASSFGEKYEQYF. The CDR3 nucleotides read TGTGCCAGCAGCTTCGGGGAAAAGTACGAGCAGTACTTC.

This clonotype came up a few times. The chain couples TRBV3-1 to TRBJ1-2, with D hard to call. Germline loops: CDR1 LGHDT, CDR2 YNNKEL (reference sequence). The CDR3 has 14 amino acids. V was shortened by 1 base and J by 8 bases, with 14 bases between the two germline ends. CDR3 in DNA: TGTGCCAGCAGCCAAGTTACAACGTCCTCCGGCTACACCTTC. Protein: CASSQVTTSSGYTF.

Comment on this clonotype: The conserved closing phenylalanine or tryptophan is absent in this CDR3, likely reflecting a read error. This chain connects TRBV7-9 to TRBJ1-1; a weak D match, TRBD1 (5 bases). Germline loops: CDR1 SEHNR, CDR2 FQNEAQ (reference sequence). This CDR3 has 13 residues. CDR3 loop: CASNLGQGTEAFS. The DNA of the CDR3 is TGTGCCAGCAACTTAGGCCAGGGTACCGAAGCTTTCTCT.

This clonotype was detected a few times. This chain joins TRBV7-3 and TRBJ2-2, with 12 bases fitting TRBD2. The CDR3 length is 19 residues. V was pared by 0 bases and J by 2 bases, with 7 bases of the junction left unmatched. Germline V CDR1 and CDR2: SGHTA, FQGTGA. As DNA, the CDR3 is TGTGCCAGCAGCTTAACCCTAGCGGGAGGGACCCTCAACACCGGGGAGCTGTTTTTT. Amino acid sequence: CASSLTLAGGTLNTGELFF.